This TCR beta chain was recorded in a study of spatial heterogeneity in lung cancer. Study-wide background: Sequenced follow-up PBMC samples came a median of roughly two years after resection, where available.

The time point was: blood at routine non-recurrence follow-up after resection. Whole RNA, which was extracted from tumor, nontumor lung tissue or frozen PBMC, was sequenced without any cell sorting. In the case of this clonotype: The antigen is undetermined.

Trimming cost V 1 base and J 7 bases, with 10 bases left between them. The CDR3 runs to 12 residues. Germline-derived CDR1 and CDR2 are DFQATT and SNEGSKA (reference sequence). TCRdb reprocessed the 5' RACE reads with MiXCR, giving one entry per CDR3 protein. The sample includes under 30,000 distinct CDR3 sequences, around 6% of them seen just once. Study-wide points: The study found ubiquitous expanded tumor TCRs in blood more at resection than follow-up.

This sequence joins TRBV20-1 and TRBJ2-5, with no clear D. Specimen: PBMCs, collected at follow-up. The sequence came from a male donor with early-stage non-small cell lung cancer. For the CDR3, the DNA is TGCAGTGCTAGAGTAGAAGGTTCGACCCAGTACTTC. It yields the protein CSARVEGSTQYF.